A single sample is the source of the 25 T cell receptor beta chains below, sequenced in a study of beta chain features in type 1 diabetes. General study results and limits: Shorter TCRB CDR3s, moderately but significantly so, were found in Type 1 diabetes patients in all four CD4+ subsets.

Investigators reverse transcribed all isolated RNA, so they sequenced expressed TCRB transcripts. The protocol was immunoSEQ multiplex PCR, while the TCRdb copy is restricted to in-frame clones and leaves out a portion. The sample yields hundreds of thousands of clones, about an eighth seen once. Antigens for these TCRs are unknown. The specimen sequenced was naive CD4+ T cells from blood. The receptors come from a man aged 18 to 29 with type 1 diabetes.

The chain carries TRBV30 and TRBJ2-7; 12 nucleotides agree with TRBD1. The V gene end was trimmed by 8 bases and the J gene end by 3 bases; junction bases not matched to a gene: 5. The CDR3 is made up of 13 amino acids. In germline, CDR1 is GTSNPN, CDR2 SVGIG (reference sequence). CDR3: CAVGTGGFYEQYF. As DNA, the CDR3 is TGTGCCGTCGGGACAGGGGGCTTCTACGAGCAGTACTTC. The complete variable domain, with remaining parts taken from reference TRBV30 and TRBJ2-7, reads SQTIHQWPATLVQPVGSPLSLECTVEGTSNPNLYWYRQAAGRGLQLLFYSVGIGQISSEVPQNLSASRPQDRQFILSSKKLLLSDSGFYLCAVGTGGFYEQYFGPGTRLTVT.

In this sample, this clone turned up a few times. The rearrangement uses TRBV5-1 and TRBJ2-1, with 11 bases fitting TRBD2. The germline gives CDR1 SGHRS, CDR2 YFSETQ. The CDR3 has 17 amino acids. The trim removed 1 base at V and 4 bases at J, leaving 7 bases unmatched. The CDR3 coding sequence is TGCGCCAGCAGCTTGAAGTCTAGCGGGAGGCAATACAATGAGCAGTTCTTC. Protein product: CASSLKSSGRQYNEQFF.

Only a few counts were recorded for this clone. The rearrangement joins TRBV2 to TRBJ2-3; D perhaps matches TRBD1 (5 bases). Germline CDR1 reads SNHLY; CDR2 reads FYNNEI. Trimming pared 6 bases from V and 0 bases from J, leaving 10 bases between. This CDR3 has 14 residues. The CDR3 spells CASRLGHSTDTQYF. CDR3 nucleotide sequence: TGTGCCAGCAGACTTGGACACAGCACAGATACGCAGTATTTT.

Comments on this clone: This same CDR3 is encoded by further DNA sequences in the sample. The chain couples TRBV5-1 to TRBJ1-1; a weak D match, TRBD1 (5 bases). Germline V lookup: CDR1 SGHRS, CDR2 YFSETQ. The V end lost 2 bases, the J end lost 5 bases, and 7 bases lay between the germline ends. There are 12 residues in the CDR3. CDR3 residues: CASSLEGTEAFF. CDR3 bases: TGCGCCAGCAGCTTAGAGGGGACTGAAGCTTTCTTT.

The chain has TRBV10-2 and TRBJ1-1; D is uncertain. Per germline, CDR1 WSHSY and CDR2 SAAADI. CDR3 length: 12 residues. V was trimmed by 7 bases and J by 1 base, leaving 7 bases between them. CDR3 in DNA: TGCGCCAGCATTAGGGAGAACACTGAAGCTTTCTTT. Its protein product is CASIRENTEAFF.

This rearrangement joins TRBV4-1 to TRBJ1-2, with TRBD1 matching 7 bases. CDR1 MGHRA and CDR2 YSYEKL come from the germline V gene. There are 19 residues in the CDR3. V dropped 0 bases and J dropped 2; count of bases not matched to a gene: 15. The CDR3 is CASSQEAGGSGLWNYGYTF. The DNA of the CDR3 is TGCGCCAGCAGCCAAGAGGCAGGGGGGAGTGGGCTCTGGAACTATGGCTACACCTTC.

The chain couples TRBV7-9 to TRBJ2-3; 10 bases agree with TRBD1. Unmatched junction bases numbered 12, after V lost 4 bases and J lost 2 bases. The CDR3 sequence is 18 residues long. CDR1 and CDR2 from the germline V gene are SEHNR and FQNEAQ (reference sequence). Here the CDR3 DNA reads TGTGCCAGCAGCTCCCCGAGAGACAGGGGGCGCTCCACAGATACGCAGTATTTT. Encoded protein: CASSSPRDRGRSTDTQYF.

The chain has TRBV30 and TRBJ1-6, with TRBD1 matching 8 bases. The V and J ends lost 3 bases and 9 bases, in that order; junction bases with no gene match: 10. Germline V gives CDR1 GTSNPN, CDR2 SVGIG (reference sequence). The CDR3 consists of 15 residues. The CDR3 DNA sequence: TGTGCCTGGAGGAGGCAGGGGGCAGTTGTTTCACCCCTCCACTTT. Amino acids: CAWRRQGAVVSPLHF.

The V gene is TRBV9, the J gene TRBJ2-2; D call uncertain. CDR1 and CDR2 (germline): SGDLS, YYNGEE. The V end was cut by 0 bases, the J end by 4 bases, with 13 bases between. The CDR3 has 16 residues. CDR3 residues: CASSVGYVAVTGELFF. CDR3 DNA sequence: TGTGCCAGCAGCGTAGGGTACGTGGCTGTCACCGGGGAGCTGTTTTTT.

The chain joins TRBV5-4 to TRBJ2-6; D might be TRBD1 (5 bases). Germline V gene data show CDR1 as SGHNT and CDR2 as YYREEE (reference sequence). CDR3 size: 16 residues. Between the trimmed V and J ends, which lost 5 bases and 5 bases, there was a span of 17 bases. The CDR3 spells CASSFPMGQRANVLTF. The CDR3 nucleotides are TGTGCCAGCAGTTTCCCCATGGGGCAGAGGGCCAACGTCCTGACTTTC.

This clone has only a few counts. Other DNA sequences in this sample translate to the same CDR3. The CDR3 nucleotides read TGTGCCAGCAGTCCTACAGGGAGGCAAGAGACCCAGTACTTC. It yields the protein CASSPTGRQETQYF. This rearrangement joins TRBV2 to TRBJ2-5, with D tentatively TRBD1 or TRBD2 (6 bases each). Trimming removed 5 bases at V and 2 bases at J, with 12 bases between. Germline V gives CDR1 SNHLY, CDR2 FYNNEI. CDR3 length: 14 residues.

The chain joins TRBV4-1 to TRBJ1-5; unclear D gene. The V gene lost 0 bases and the J gene lost 0 bases, with 6 bases spanning the gap. This CDR3 region has 15 residues. Germline values: CDR1 MGHRA, CDR2 YSYEKL. CDR3 sequence reads: CASSQDRNSNQPQHF. In nucleotides, the CDR3 is TGCGCCAGCAGCCAAGATCGGAATAGCAATCAGCCCCAGCATTTT.

This clone has only a few counts. This chain links TRBV21-1 with TRBJ1-2. TRBV21-1 is a recognized pseudogene. The CDR3 contains 18 residues. The CDR3 is CASSNDIVDRPTTYGYTF. The CDR3 DNA sequence: TGTGCCAGCAGCAACGATATCGTAGACCGTCCCACAACCTATGGCTACACCTTC.

This clone was recorded a few times. This sequence joins TRBV14 and TRBJ2-5, with D perhaps being TRBD1 or TRBD2 (5 bases each). The V end lost 2 bases, the J end lost 5 bases, and 12 bases lay between the germline ends. The CDR3 sequence is 14 residues long. In germline, CDR1 is SGHDN, CDR2 FVKESK. CDR3 coding DNA: TGTGCCAGCAGCCAACCGGGACCGACGGAGACCCAGTACTTC. It yields the protein CASSQPGPTETQYF.

The chain has TRBV29-1 and TRBJ1-5; D unclear. The CDR3 is 13 amino acids. Trimming removed 4 bases at V and 0 bases at J, with 7 bases between. Germline loops: CDR1 SQVTM, CDR2 ANQGSEA. This CDR3 reads CSVAENSNQPQHF. DNA for the CDR3: TGCAGCGTTGCTGAAAATAGCAATCAGCCCCAGCATTTT.

This clone came up a few times. The rearrangement uses TRBV29-1 and TRBJ2-7, with 7 bases matching TRBD1. The germline gives CDR1 SQVTM, CDR2 ANQGSEA. The trim removed 7 bases at V and 6 bases at J, leaving 9 bases unmatched. There are 12 residues in the CDR3. The CDR3 sequence is CSARQGFGEQYF. CDR3 DNA sequence: TGCAGCGCCCGACAGGGATTCGGCGAGCAGTACTTC.

V is TRBV28 and J is TRBJ2-7; D not certain. This CDR3 spans 15 amino acids. Germline CDR1 and CDR2: MDHEN and SYDVKM. Trimming left V 4 bases short and J 2 bases short, with 15 bases between. The CDR3 spells CASSSPPDAAYEQYF. The CDR3 DNA reads as TGTGCCAGCAGTTCCCCCCCGGATGCCGCCTACGAGCAGTACTTC.

This sequence joins TRBV11-3 and TRBJ1-1, with D unresolved. Germline lookup yields CDR1 SGHNT and CDR2 YENEEA. This CDR3 is built from 13 residues. V dropped 3 bases and J dropped 5 bases, with 10 bases sitting between them. The CDR3 sequence is CASSFLRGTEAFF. CDR3 nucleotide sequence: TGTGCCAGCAGCTTTCTCCGAGGAACTGAAGCTTTCTTT.

V and J are TRBV5-1 and TRBJ2-5; D not certain. The CDR3 is 15 residues long. V lost 2 bases, J lost 5 bases, and 16 bases lay in between. Germline V gene data show CDR1 as SGHRS and CDR2 as YFSETQ. CDR3 nucleotides: TGCGCCAGCAGCTTAGGTGGTATGGTTGCGGAGACCCAGTACTTC. As protein: CASSLGGMVAETQYF.

This clone was recorded a few times. The chain has TRBV7-2 and TRBJ2-6; TRBD1 or TRBD2 may be the D gene (5 bases each). The V end lost 1 base, the J end lost 1 base, and 11 bases lay between the germline ends. The CDR3 totals 17 residues. Germline V gene lookup returns CDR1 SGHTA and CDR2 FQGNSA. This CDR3 is CASSLGGIWSGANVLTF. The CDR3, as DNA: TGTGCCAGCAGCTTAGGGGGGATTTGGTCTGGGGCCAACGTCCTGACTTTC.

This clone was found a few times. V and J are TRBV9 and TRBJ2-2; no firm D call. Germline CDR1 SGDLS, CDR2 YYNGEE. Trimming removed 3 bases from V and 6 bases from J, with 9 bases in between. The CDR3 covers 13 residues. The CDR3 nucleotides are TGTGCCAGCAGCGCTGGGCTATCCGGGGAGCTGTTTTTT. Amino acids: CASSAGLSGELFF.

J is TRBJ2-1 and V is TRBV11-2, with TRBD2 matching over 8 bases. Germline lookup yields CDR1 SGHAT and CDR2 FQNNGV. This CDR3 has 16 amino acids. Trimming cost V 7 bases and J 6 bases; bases outside gene matches: 14. This chain's CDR3 is CASTILGGTSGNEQFF. For the CDR3, the DNA is TGTGCCAGCACCATACTGGGCGGGACTAGTGGCAATGAGCAGTTCTTC.

The rearrangement joins TRBV6-5 to TRBJ1-1; TRBD1 matches 9 bases. Germline V gives CDR1 MNHEY, CDR2 SVGAGI. The CDR3 contains 14 residues. J lost 4 bases, V lost 8 bases, and 8 bases had no gene match. CDR3 region: CASGQQGASTEAFF. CDR3 nucleotide sequence: TGTGCCAGCGGCCAACAGGGGGCGTCCACTGAAGCTTTCTTT.

This clone showed up just a few times. V usage is TRBV2 and J usage is TRBJ2-7, with D tentatively TRBD1 (6 bases). The V end lost 11 bases, the J end lost 7 bases, and 24 bases lay between the germline ends. Germline lookup yields CDR1 SNHLY and CDR2 FYNNEI. The length of the CDR3 is 14 residues. The CDR3 loop reads CARQERNPIGEQYF. The CDR3 coding sequence is TGTGCCCGACAGGAGCGGAACCCTATAGGGGAGCAGTACTTC.

This clone has more than one count but fewer than ten. The chain uses TRBV7-6 and TRBJ2-1; no definite D call. This CDR3 has 14 residues. CDR1 and CDR2 from the germline V gene are SGHVS and FNYEAQ. With 1 base removed from V and 6 bases from J, the gap between germline ends came to 10 bases. The DNA for the CDR3 is TGTGCCAGCAGCTTAGAAGGCATGTTCAATGAGCAGTTCTTC. Its translation: CASSLEGMFNEQFF.